This T cell receptor beta chain was obtained from a study of control samples from healthy donors and cancer patients. TCRdb keeps only in-frame clones here, not all; method: immunoSEQ multiplex PCR. The sample records around 58,000 clones, around 95% being singletons. The CDR3 is 13 amino acids. The V end lost 2 bases, the J end lost 5 bases, and 10 bases lay between the germline ends. Germline CDR1 and CDR2: GTSNPN and SVGIG (reference sequence). This clonotype was obtained from a woman aged 18-29 years in good health. The sequenced sample was blood. The chain combines TRBV30 with TRBJ1-5; tentatively, D is TRBD1 (6 bases). Written as DNA, the CDR3 is TGTGCCTGGAGTCGAGAGGGGGATCAGCCCCAGCATTTT. Protein sequence: CAWSREGDQPQHF.